This section outlines one TCR beta chain sequence together with its context. Its target is unknown. This entry comes from a study of T cells after yellow fever vaccination. Study summary: Low-cell-number fractions were prepared with SMART-Seq v4 Ultra Low Input.

By 5'RACE template switching, TCR cDNA was produced, with a universal primer site and UMIs added in the process. TCRdb re-derived calls from the 5' RACE reads in MiXCR, one entry per CDR3 protein. The sample lists almost 600,000 distinct CDR3 sequences, 13% occurring once. The CDR3 runs to 14 residues. The germline CDR1 and CDR2 sequences are SGHRS and YFSETQ. Trimming shortened V by 4 bases and J by 8 bases, and 18 bases separated the two germline ends. Broader study findings: At approximately 95% for CD4 and about 88% for CD8, most primary-vaccination clones showed up again after the booster.

V and J are TRBV5-1 and TRBJ1-2; TRBD1 might be the D (6 bases). The sequence was obtained from a man aged 25 to 40 who received the YFV17D yellow fever vaccine. This specimen consisted of PBMCs, obtained on the day of the yellow fever booster vaccination. CDR3 nucleotide sequence: TGCGCCAGCAGCCGCCGGACAGAAGATACGGGCTACACCTTC. Its translation: CASSRRTEDTGYTF.